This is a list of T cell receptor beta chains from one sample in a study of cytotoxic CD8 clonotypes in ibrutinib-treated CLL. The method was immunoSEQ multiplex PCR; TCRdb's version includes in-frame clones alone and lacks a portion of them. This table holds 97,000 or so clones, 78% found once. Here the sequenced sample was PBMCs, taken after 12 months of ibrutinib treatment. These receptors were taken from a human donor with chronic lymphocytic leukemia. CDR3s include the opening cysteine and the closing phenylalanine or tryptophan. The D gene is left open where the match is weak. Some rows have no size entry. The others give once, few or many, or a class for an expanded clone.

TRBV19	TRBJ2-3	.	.	TGTGCCAGTAGTATAGGACGGGCCGACACAGATACGCAGTATTTT	CASSIGRADTDTQYF
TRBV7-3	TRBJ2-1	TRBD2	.	TGTGCCAGCAGCTTAACGATACTAGCGGGGGTTAGCTACAATGAGCAGTTCTTC	CASSLTILAGVSYNEQFF
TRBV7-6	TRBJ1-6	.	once	TGTGCCAGCAGCTCAGGTACAGCCGGCAATTCACCCCTCCACTTT	CASSSGTAGNSPLHF
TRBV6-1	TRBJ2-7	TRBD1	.	TGTGCCAGCCGGGACAGGAGCACCTACGAGCAGTACTTC	CASRDRSTYEQYF
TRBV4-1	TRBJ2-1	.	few	TGCGCCAGCAGCCCAGTGGGCAGCTCCTACAATGAGCAGTTCTTC	CASSPVGSSYNEQFF
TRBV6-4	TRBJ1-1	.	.	TGTGCCAGCAGTGACGGTGATACAGGTGAAGCTTTCTTT	CASSDGDTGEAFF
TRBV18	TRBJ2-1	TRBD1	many	TGTGCCAGCTCCGACAGGGCCCCTAGTAATGAGCAGTTCTTC	CASSDRAPSNEQFF
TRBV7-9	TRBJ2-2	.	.	TGTGCCAGCAGCCGTCAGGGGTCCGGGGAGCTGTTTTTT	CASSRQGSGELFF
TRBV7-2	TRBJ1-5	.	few	TGTGCCAGCAGCTTAGAGGGTGGGCAGATCAATCAGCCCCAGCATTTT	CASSLEGGQINQPQHF
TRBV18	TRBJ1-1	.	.	TGTGCCAGCTCACAAAACTCCGGGACATTTAACACTGAAGCTTTCTTT	CASSQNSGTFNTEAFF
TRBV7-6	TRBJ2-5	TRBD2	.	TGTGCCAGCAGCGACGGACAGCGGGGGGTGGAGACCCAGTACTTC	CASSDGQRGVETQYF
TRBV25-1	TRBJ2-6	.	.	TGTGCCAGCAGTGGGTCCGGGGCCAACGTCCTGACTTTC	CASSGSGANVLTF
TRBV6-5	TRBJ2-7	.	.	TGTGCCAGCAGACCAGCTAACGTCTACGAGCAGTACTTC	CASRPANVYEQYF
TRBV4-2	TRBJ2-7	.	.	TGTGCCAGCAGCTCCCGACAGAGCTCCTACGAGCAGTACTTC	CASSSRQSSYEQYF
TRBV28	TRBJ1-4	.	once	TGTGCCAGCAGCCTCTCACTTAATGAAAAACTGTTTTTT	CASSLSLNEKLFF
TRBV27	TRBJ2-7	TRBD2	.	TGTGCCAGCAACCCCTTGGGACTAGCGGGGGCGGGGGAGCAGTACTTC	CASNPLGLAGAGEQYF
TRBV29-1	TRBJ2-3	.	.	TGCAGCGTAGAGGGGGGGCGCGGCACAGATACGCAGTATTTT	CSVEGGRGTDTQYF
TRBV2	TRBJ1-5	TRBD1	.	TGTGCCAGCAGTACGGGGACAGGGGTCGGCAATCAGCCCCAGCATTTT	CASSTGTGVGNQPQHF
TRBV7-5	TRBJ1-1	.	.	TGTGCCAGAAGCTTAGTCCCCAGGATGAACACTGAAGCTTTCTTT	CARSLVPRMNTEAFF
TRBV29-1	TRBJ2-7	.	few	TGCAGCGTTGGCCCCAGCTCCTACGAGCAGTACTTC	CSVGPSSYEQYF
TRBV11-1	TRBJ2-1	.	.	TGTGCCAGCAGCTTAGCGGGGGAAGGAGGGTGGAATGAGCAGTTCTTC	CASSLAGEGGWNEQFF
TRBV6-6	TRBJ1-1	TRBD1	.	TGTGCCAGCAGTTACAACCAGGGGGTAGGGGCTTTCTTT	CASSYNQGVGAFF
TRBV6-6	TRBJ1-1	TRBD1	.	TGTGCCAGCACCACACAGGGGCGCACTGAAGCTTTCTTT	CASTTQGRTEAFF
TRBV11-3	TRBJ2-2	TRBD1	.	TGTGCCAGCAGCCCACAGGGGGCCGGGGAGCTGTTTTTT	CASSPQGAGELFF
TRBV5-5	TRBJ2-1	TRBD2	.	TGTGCCAGCAGCTTAAGGCGGGGGGGCGATTTAGACAATGAGCAGTTCTTC	CASSLRRGGDLDNEQFF
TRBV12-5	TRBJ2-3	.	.	TGTGCTAGTGGTTTGGTAGTTGGGGGCCCCACAGATACGCAGTATTTT	CASGLVVGGPTDTQYF